The present TCR beta chain was sequenced within a study of identical twins. Regarding this clonotype: Its antigen is still unknown.

V lost 5 bases and J lost 8, with 10 bases in between. The CDR3 runs to 12 residues. Study observations and caveats: Cross-sectional statistical analysis, not tracking of the same donors, underpinned the conclusions. The study found excess low generation probability among twin-shared out-of-frame alpha sequences.

TCRdb re-derived calls from the 5' RACE reads in MiXCR, one entry per CDR3 protein. The sample has a few hundred thousand distinct CDR3 sequences; roughly 24% are singletons. The sample was also linked to a second study, of T cells expressing NK-cell markers. That report notes: All TCR beta repertoires analysed originated from sorted CD3+CD56+NKG2C+, CD3+CD56+NKG2C- and CD3+CD56-NKG2C+ T cells. An anti-gamma-delta TCR antibody was added in several experiments. It restricted sorting to alpha-beta TCR-expressing T cells.

Sequenced material: CD4+ T cells sorted from blood. The clonotype was recovered from a woman aged 18 to 35 in good health. The chain combines TRBV12-3 or TRBV12-4 with TRBJ1-5, with D unclear. In nucleotides, the CDR3 is TGTGCCAGCAGTCCCCGACAAGAGCCCCAGCATTTT. Translation gives CASSPRQEPQHF.